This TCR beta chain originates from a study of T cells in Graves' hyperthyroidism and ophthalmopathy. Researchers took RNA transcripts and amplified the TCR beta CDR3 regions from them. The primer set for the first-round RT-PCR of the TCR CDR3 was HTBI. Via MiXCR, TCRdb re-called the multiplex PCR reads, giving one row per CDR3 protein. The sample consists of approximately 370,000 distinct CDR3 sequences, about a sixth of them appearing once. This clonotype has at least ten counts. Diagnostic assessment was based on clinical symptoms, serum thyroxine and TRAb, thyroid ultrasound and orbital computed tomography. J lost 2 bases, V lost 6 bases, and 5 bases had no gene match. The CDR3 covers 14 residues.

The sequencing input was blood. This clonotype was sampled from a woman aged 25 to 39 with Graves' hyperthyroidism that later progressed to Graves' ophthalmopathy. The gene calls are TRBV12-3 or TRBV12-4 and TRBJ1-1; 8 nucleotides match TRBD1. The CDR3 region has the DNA TGTGCCAGCAGAGTGGACAGGGCCAACACTGAAGCTTTCTTT. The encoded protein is CASRVDRANTEAFF.